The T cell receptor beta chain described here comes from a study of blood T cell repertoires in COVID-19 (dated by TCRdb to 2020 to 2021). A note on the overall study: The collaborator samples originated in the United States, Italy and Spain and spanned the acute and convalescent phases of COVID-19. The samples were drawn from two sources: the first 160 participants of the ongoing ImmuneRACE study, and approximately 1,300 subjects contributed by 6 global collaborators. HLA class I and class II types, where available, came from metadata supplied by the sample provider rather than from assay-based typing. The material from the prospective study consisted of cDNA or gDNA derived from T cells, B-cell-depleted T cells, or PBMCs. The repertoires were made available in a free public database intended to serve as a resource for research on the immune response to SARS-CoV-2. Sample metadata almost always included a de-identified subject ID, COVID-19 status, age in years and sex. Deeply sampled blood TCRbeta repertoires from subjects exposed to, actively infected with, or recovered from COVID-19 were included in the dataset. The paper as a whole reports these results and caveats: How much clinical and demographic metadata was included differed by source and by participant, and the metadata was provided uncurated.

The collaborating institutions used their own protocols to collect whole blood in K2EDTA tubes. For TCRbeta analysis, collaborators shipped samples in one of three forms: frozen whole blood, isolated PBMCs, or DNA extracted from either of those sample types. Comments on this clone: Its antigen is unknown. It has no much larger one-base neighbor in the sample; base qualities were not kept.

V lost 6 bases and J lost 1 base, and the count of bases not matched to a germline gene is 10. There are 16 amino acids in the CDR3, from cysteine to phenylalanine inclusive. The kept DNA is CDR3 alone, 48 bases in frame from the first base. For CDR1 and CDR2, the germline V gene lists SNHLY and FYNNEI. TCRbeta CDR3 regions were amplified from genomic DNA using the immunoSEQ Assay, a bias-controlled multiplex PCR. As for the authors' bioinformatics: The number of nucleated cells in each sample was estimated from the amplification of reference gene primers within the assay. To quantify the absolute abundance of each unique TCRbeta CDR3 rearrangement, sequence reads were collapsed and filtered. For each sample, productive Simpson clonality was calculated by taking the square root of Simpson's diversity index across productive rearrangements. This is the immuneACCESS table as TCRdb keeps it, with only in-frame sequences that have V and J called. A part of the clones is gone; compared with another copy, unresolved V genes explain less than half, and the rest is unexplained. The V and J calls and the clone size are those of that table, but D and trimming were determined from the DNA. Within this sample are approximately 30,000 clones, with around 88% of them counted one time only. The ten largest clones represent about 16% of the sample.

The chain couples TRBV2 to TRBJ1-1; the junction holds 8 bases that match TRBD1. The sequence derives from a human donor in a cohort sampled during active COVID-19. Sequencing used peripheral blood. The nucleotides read TGTGCCAGCAGCGTCAGGGGGCCCTACCCGAACACTGAAGCTTTCTTT. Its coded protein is CASSVRGPYPNTEAFF.